This TCR beta chain was documented in a study of shared clonotypes between healthy human individuals. TCRdb's table, derived via immunoSEQ multiplex PCR, lists solely in-frame clones and lacks some. In the table there are approximately 2,200,000 clones, 93% of which are singletons. Naive CD8 cells comprised CD45RO-negative, CCR7-positively selected cells, excluding terminally differentiated effector memory CD45RA+ cells. The sample consisted of naive CD8+ T cells from PBMCs. The clonotype originates from a man younger than 35 in good health. Some clones in this sample may be carry-over from other donors' samples.

CDR3 sequence (DNA): TGCGCCAGCAGCCCAGATGGTTCAGGGTTCTATGGCTACACCTTC. Encoded protein: CASSPDGSGFYGYTF. This chain uses TRBV5-1 with TRBJ1-2; D possibly corresponds to TRBD1 (5 bases). This CDR3 is 15 amino acids long. Germline assignment: CDR1 SGHRS and CDR2 YFSETQ. V was pared by 4 bases and J by 4 bases, with 17 bases between. The variable domain in full, completed from reference TRBV5-1 and TRBJ1-2, reads KAGVTQTPRYLIKTRGQQVTLSCSPISGHRSVSWYQQTPGQGLQFLFEYFSETQRNKGNFPGRFSGRQFSNSRSEMNVSTLELGDSALYLCASSPDGSGFYGYTFGSGTRLTVV.